Listed below are T cell receptor beta chains from one sample, sequenced in a study of Graves' ophthalmopathy and Graves' hyperthyroidism. Each CDR3 protein gets one entry after TCRdb re-called the multiplex PCR reads with MiXCR. The sample includes 400,000 to 450,000 distinct CDR3 sequences, approximately 21% of them seen just once. The sequenced sample consisted of peripheral blood. The receptors here all came from a woman aged 18-29 years with stable Graves' hyperthyroidism. Each CDR3 is given with its conserved first and last residue. A D gene is named only where the DNA matches it firmly. Expanded clones get a size class; other rows say once, few or many, or leave the size out.

size: NA; V: TRBV6-1; D: NA; J: TRBJ1-1; DNA: TGTGCCAGCAGTGAAGCGCTTTGGGGACGGCCGAACACTGAAGCTTTCTTT; CDR3: CASSEALWGRPNTEAFF
size: many; V: TRBV19; D: NA; J: TRBJ2-6; DNA: TGTGCCAGTAGTGTGAAGGGAGCCAACGTCCTGACTTTC; CDR3: CASSVKGANVLTF
size: many; V: TRBV6-5; D: NA; J: TRBJ2-7; DNA: TGTGCCAGCAGTTGGAGTTTGGTGGGCGAGCAGTACTTC; CDR3: CASSWSLVGEQYF
size: many; V: TRBV20-1; D: TRBD2; J: TRBJ2-7; DNA: TGCAGTGCAGGAACAGCGGGAGGCTTCTACGAGCAGTACTTC; CDR3: CSAGTAGGFYEQYF
size: few; V: TRBV30; D: TRBD1; J: TRBJ1-1; DNA: TGTGCCTGGAGTGTACATCGGGACAGGATAACTGAAGCTTTCTTT; CDR3: CAWSVHRDRITEAFF
size: NA; V: TRBV2; D: TRBD1; J: TRBJ1-5; DNA: TGTGCCAGCAGCGCACAGGGGGCTAGGCAGCCCCAGCATTTT; CDR3: CASSAQGARQPQHF
size: many; V: TRBV11-2; D: TRBD2; J: TRBJ2-7; DNA: TGTGCCAGCAGCCATGAGCGGGAACCCTACGAGCAGTACTTC; CDR3: CASSHEREPYEQYF
size: many; V: TRBV7-9; D: TRBD1; J: TRBJ2-7; DNA: TGTGCCAGCAGCGTCCCGGGACAGCGAACCTACGAGCAGTACTTC; CDR3: CASSVPGQRTYEQYF
size: many; V: TRBV7-2; D: NA; J: TRBJ2-7; DNA: TGTGCCAGCAGGTCAGATGGATCGTCCTACGAGCAGTACTTC; CDR3: CASRSDGSSYEQYF
size: many; V: TRBV24-1; D: TRBD1; J: TRBJ2-2; DNA: TGTGCCACCAGTGATCCCGGGACAGACACCGGGGAGCTGTTTTTT; CDR3: CATSDPGTDTGELFF
size: many; V: TRBV6-5; D: NA; J: TRBJ1-3; DNA: TGTGCCAGCAGTTACAGGTCTTTGAGCTCTGGAAACACCATATATTTT; CDR3: CASSYRSLSSGNTIYF
size: many; V: TRBV20-1; D: NA; J: TRBJ2-2; DNA: TGCAGTGCTATACGATCAGGGGTCGGGGAGCTGTTTTTT; CDR3: CSAIRSGVGELFF
size: many; V: TRBV11-2; D: TRBD2; J: TRBJ2-2; DNA: TGTGCCAGCAGCCCGGTGGTTGGGAGGGCCGGCGGGGAGCTGTTTTTT; CDR3: CASSPVVGRAGGELFF
size: many; V: TRBV29-1; D: NA; J: TRBJ2-5; DNA: TGCAGCGTTGACAGGGGCCGAGAGACCCAGTACTTC; CDR3: CSVDRGRETQYF
size: many; V: TRBV29-1; D: NA; J: TRBJ2-2; DNA: TGCAGCGTTGGAGCGCACGCGAACACCGGGGAGCTGTTTTTT; CDR3: CSVGAHANTGELFF
size: NA; V: TRBV6-1; D: TRBD1; J: TRBJ1-5; DNA: TGTGCCAGCCTGGACAGGGGTTATCAGCCCCAGCATTTT; CDR3: CASLDRGYQPQHF
size: NA; V: TRBV6-1; D: NA; J: TRBJ1-5; DNA: TGTGCCAGCAGTGTTGGACAGCCCCAGCATTTT; CDR3: CASSVGQPQHF
size: many; V: TRBV11-2; D: NA; J: TRBJ1-1; DNA: TGTGCCAGCAGCTTAGGGTATGGGAACACTGAAGCTTTCTTT; CDR3: CASSLGYGNTEAFF
size: many; V: TRBV6-1; D: TRBD1; J: TRBJ1-5; DNA: TGTGCCAGCAGTGGGGACAGGGCTAGCAATCAGCCCCAGCATTTT; CDR3: CASSGDRASNQPQHF
size: NA; V: TRBV7-2; D: NA; J: TRBJ2-2; DNA: TGTGCCAGCAGCTCCTTCCCCGGGGAGCTGTTTTTT; CDR3: CASSSFPGELFF
size: many; V: TRBV6-2/TRBV6-3; D: NA; J: TRBJ2-5; DNA: TGTGCCAGCACCCTACTGCAGGGCTTGAAGGAGACCCAGTACTTC; CDR3: CASTLLQGLKETQYF
size: once; V: TRBV18; D: NA; J: TRBJ2-2; DNA: TGTGCCAGCTCAGCGCGGGCACAGGGCGGCGCCGGGGAGCTGTTTTTT; CDR3: CASSARAQGGAGELFF
size: many; V: TRBV7-2; D: TRBD1; J: TRBJ1-5; DNA: TGTGCCAGCAGCTTTAGCCCAGGGGGGGATCAGCCCCAGCATTTT; CDR3: CASSFSPGGDQPQHF
size: many; V: TRBV30; D: TRBD2; J: TRBJ2-2; DNA: TGTGCACCTAGCGGCCCAGGGACCGGGGAGCTGTTTTTT; CDR3: CAPSGPGTGELFF
size: many; V: TRBV6-4; D: NA; J: TRBJ1-3; DNA: TGTGCCAGCAGCCGAACTAGTCAGAAACTCTCTGGAAACACCATATATTTT; CDR3: CASSRTSQKLSGNTIYF
size: many; V: TRBV28; D: TRBD1; J: TRBJ1-2; DNA: TGTGCCAGCCATCGATCGACAGGGCGAAGAACTAACTATGGCTACACCTTC; CDR3: CASHRSTGRRTNYGYTF
size: many; V: TRBV18; D: NA; J: TRBJ2-5; DNA: TGTGCCAGCTCACCATCGTCTCAGGATCAAGAGACCCAGTACTTC; CDR3: CASSPSSQDQETQYF
size: many; V: TRBV27; D: TRBD2; J: TRBJ2-3; DNA: TGTGCCAGCAGTCCACATCTAGCGGGAGTTAGAGATACGCAGTATTTT; CDR3: CASSPHLAGVRDTQYF
size: many; V: TRBV12-3/TRBV12-4; D: NA; J: TRBJ2-5; DNA: TGTGCCAGCAGCCCTTTGGACTATCAAGAGACCCAGTACTTC; CDR3: CASSPLDYQETQYF
size: many; V: TRBV7-9; D: NA; J: TRBJ1-5; DNA: TGTGCCAGCAGCATCTCAGAATATAGCAATCAGCCCCAGCATTTT; CDR3: CASSISEYSNQPQHF
size: NA; V: TRBV28; D: NA; J: TRBJ2-7; DNA: TGTGCCAGCAGCCCCGGGACCGTACCCTACGAGCAGTACTTC; CDR3: CASSPGTVPYEQYF
size: many; V: TRBV2; D: NA; J: TRBJ2-7; DNA: TGTGCCAGCAAGTCTGACAGGACCTACGAGCAGTACTTC; CDR3: CASKSDRTYEQYF
size: many; V: TRBV20-1; D: NA; J: TRBJ2-5; DNA: TGCAGTGCTCCTCCAGGTTCGTCCAGACAAGAGACCCAGTACTTC; CDR3: CSAPPGSSRQETQYF
size: many; V: TRBV5-4; D: NA; J: TRBJ1-3; DNA: TGTGCCAGCAGCTTGGCCGACTCGGATACGGGAAACACCATATATTTT; CDR3: CASSLADSDTGNTIYF
size: few; V: TRBV20-1; D: NA; J: TRBJ1-2; DNA: TGCAGTGCTACTGTGCAGGGAACAAACTATGGCTACACCTTC; CDR3: CSATVQGTNYGYTF
size: many; V: TRBV11-2; D: NA; J: TRBJ2-7; DNA: TGTGCCAGCAGCTTAGGGATGTCCTACGAGCAGTACTTC; CDR3: CASSLGMSYEQYF
size: many; V: TRBV6-5; D: NA; J: TRBJ2-7; DNA: TGTGCCAGCAGTTCTCCGAGAGTACCACACTACGAGCAGTACTTC; CDR3: CASSSPRVPHYEQYF
size: many; V: TRBV6-1; D: TRBD1; J: TRBJ2-5; DNA: TGTGCCAGCAATAAGGACAGGGAGGAGACCCAGTACTTC; CDR3: CASNKDREETQYF
size: NA; V: TRBV20-1; D: NA; J: TRBJ1-2; DNA: TGCAGTGCTGAGACCCCAGGGCGCTCTTATGGCTACACCTTC; CDR3: CSAETPGRSYGYTF
size: many; V: TRBV10-3; D: NA; J: TRBJ1-5; DNA: TGTGCCATCAGTGAGAGGGTGGGGGGGACAACTAGCGGTAATCAGCCCCAGCATTTT; CDR3: CAISERVGGTTSGNQPQHF
size: many; V: TRBV4-1; D: TRBD1; J: TRBJ2-5; DNA: TGCGCCAGCAGCCAGGCTCCCCGGGACAGACAAGAGACCCAGTACTTC; CDR3: CASSQAPRDRQETQYF
size: many; V: TRBV20-1; D: NA; J: TRBJ2-7; DNA: TGCAGTGCTAGATTCCCCAGCGGGTCTGGTGAGCAGTACTTC; CDR3: CSARFPSGSGEQYF
size: many; V: TRBV6-1; D: NA; J: TRBJ2-4; DNA: TGTGCCAGCAGGTTTAGGATACTAGCCAAAAACATTCAGTACTTC; CDR3: CASRFRILAKNIQYF
size: NA; V: TRBV10-2; D: NA; J: TRBJ2-7; DNA: TGCGCCAGCAGTGCTGGTGCTGGATACGAGCAGTACTTC; CDR3: CASSAGAGYEQYF
size: NA; V: TRBV16; D: NA; J: TRBJ2-7; DNA: TGTGCCAGCACGTTGGGGGGACGGGGGTTCTACGAGCAGTACTTC; CDR3: CASTLGGRGFYEQYF
size: many; V: TRBV20-1; D: TRBD1; J: TRBJ2-2; DNA: TGCAGTGCTAGAGATGAGGGGGCGTGGAACACCGGGGAGCTGTTTTTT; CDR3: CSARDEGAWNTGELFF
size: many; V: TRBV6-2/TRBV6-3; D: NA; J: TRBJ2-5; DNA: TGTGCCAGCAGTTACGGTCAGACGCAAGAGACCCAGTACTTC; CDR3: CASSYGQTQETQYF
size: few; V: TRBV11-1; D: TRBD2; J: TRBJ2-7; DNA: TGTGCCAGCAGACAGGCGGGAGCGCGCGAGCAGTACTTC; CDR3: CASRQAGAREQYF
size: many; V: TRBV20-1; D: NA; J: TRBJ2-5; DNA: TGCAGTGCTAGAGATCAGGTACCTCCAGAGACCCAGTACTTC; CDR3: CSARDQVPPETQYF
size: many; V: TRBV2; D: NA; J: TRBJ2-7; DNA: TGTGCCAGCAGTGCAAGACTAGGGACCTACGAGCAGTACTTC; CDR3: CASSARLGTYEQYF
size: NA; V: TRBV15; D: NA; J: TRBJ1-5; DNA: TGTGCCACCAGCAGAGATGCGGGGGGAGGGAGCAATCAGCCCCAGCATTTT; CDR3: CATSRDAGGGSNQPQHF
size: few; V: TRBV11-2; D: TRBD1; J: TRBJ1-6; DNA: TGTGCCAGCAGTCAAAACCCGGGACAGGCCTTAGCATTT; CDR3: CASSQNPGQALAF
size: many; V: TRBV20-1; D: NA; J: TRBJ1-1; DNA: TGCAGTGCTAGCGGGCCGATGGGGAACACTGAAGCTTTCTTT; CDR3: CSASGPMGNTEAFF
size: many; V: TRBV25-1; D: TRBD1; J: TRBJ1-3; DNA: TGTGCCACCAGACAGGGGAGCTCTGGAAACACCATATATTTT; CDR3: CATRQGSSGNTIYF
size: many; V: TRBV28; D: NA; J: TRBJ2-6; DNA: TGTGCCAGCAGTTCCGGTAGCCCTGGGGCCAACGTCCTGACTTTC; CDR3: CASSSGSPGANVLTF
size: few; V: TRBV4-1; D: TRBD1; J: TRBJ2-7; DNA: TGCGCCAGCAGCCAATTTACAGGGGGCTGGGAGCAGTACTTC; CDR3: CASSQFTGGWEQYF
size: NA; V: TRBV6-5; D: NA; J: TRBJ1-2; DNA: TGTGCCAGCAGATACCGGGACACAAAATATGGCTACACCTTC; CDR3: CASRYRDTKYGYTF
size: NA; V: TRBV30; D: NA; J: TRBJ1-6; DNA: TGTGCCTGGAGTGTAGGGCCTGGAGATTATTCACCCCTCCACTTT; CDR3: CAWSVGPGDYSPLHF
size: many; V: TRBV7-3; D: NA; J: TRBJ1-2; DNA: TGTGCCAGCAGCTTAATAGGACACGGCGGCTACACCTTC; CDR3: CASSLIGHGGYTF